A single sample is the source of the 2 T cell receptor beta chains below, sequenced in a study of OX40 agonist ivuxolimab in advanced cancers. Some clones are missing from TCRdb's copy, which holds only in-frame ones; the method was immunoSEQ multiplex PCR. The data show 83,000 or so clones, with 90% seen just once and less than 0.75% held by the top ten. This sample comprised CD4+ or CD8+ T cells sorted from blood, obtained in a trial of the OX40 agonist ivuxolimab. The receptors derive from an adult with an advanced solid tumor such as melanoma, head and neck, liver or kidney cancer.

This rearrangement joins TRBV2 to TRBJ2-7; 8 bases are a match to TRBD1. V dropped 4 bases and J dropped 5; count of bases not matched to a gene: 7. In germline, CDR1 is SNHLY, CDR2 FYNNEI. The CDR3 runs 14 residues. The CDR3 loop reads CASSVAQGGHEQYF. CDR3 in DNA: TGTGCCAGCAGTGTTGCACAGGGGGGCCACGAGCAGTACTTC.

The rearrangement joins TRBV19 to TRBJ2-3; the D gene is possibly TRBD2 (7 bases). The CDR3 spans 16 residues. V gave up 1 base and J gave up 0 bases, with 11 bases separating them. Germline V gene sequence: CDR1 LNHDA, CDR2 SQIVND (reference sequence). This CDR3 is CASSIVAGASTDTQYF. The CDR3 DNA follows: TGTGCCAGTAGTATAGTTGCGGGGGCTAGCACAGATACGCAGTATTTT.